This TCR beta chain was found in a study of T cell responses to AZD1222 COVID-19 vaccine. This clone was observed a few times. This CDR3 has 12 residues. V was pared by 6 bases and J by 8 bases, with 10 bases between. CDR1 and CDR2 (germline): MDHEN, SYDVKM. TCRdb keeps only in-frame clones here, not all; method: immunoSEQ multiplex PCR. Among nearly 80,000 clones, about 84% were seen once, and the ten largest hold about 20%. V usage is TRBV28 and J usage is TRBJ2-2; no clear D. The sample consisted of peripheral blood, taken on day 0 of AZD1222 vaccination. This TCR was recovered from an adult in good health. The CDR3 DNA sequence: TGTGCCAGCAGACTTCTTGGGGGGGAGCTGTTTTTT. Translated, it gives CASRLLGGELFF.